This is a list of T cell receptor beta chains from one sample in a study of T cell clusters in autoimmune cytopenias. After re-calling the multiplex PCR reads, TCRdb lists one entry per CDR3 protein, DNA absent. The repertoire table contains about 9,500 distinct CDR3 sequences. The source material was peripheral blood. These receptors all come from a human donor with an autoimmune cytopenia or autoimmune hepatitis (not recorded which). The CDR3 runs from the conserved cysteine through the conserved F or W. Not every row has a clone size; where given, it reads once, few, many or a size class.

abundance,j_gene,v_gene,CDR3aa
NA,TRBJ2-1,TRBV20-1,CSAFKGGVSNNEQFF
NA,TRBJ2-7,TRBV2,CASSDTGGYSYEQYF
NA,TRBJ2-1,TRBV5-5,CASSRDRGTGGYEQFF
NA,TRBJ1-2,TRBV20-1,CSATSPGQGDHGYTF
NA,TRBJ1-2,TRBV20-1,CSARDQGRPNYGYTF
NA,TRBJ1-2,TRBV4-3,CASSQLTGLPNYGYTF
medium-sized,TRBJ1-5,TRBV15,CATSGTGGIQPQHF
NA,TRBJ1-2,TRBV20-1,CSTKQVYGGYTF
NA,TRBJ2-7,TRBV27,CASTYGYEQYF
NA,TRBJ2-3,TRBV6-2/TRBV6-3,CASSYSGARPEDTQYF
NA,TRBJ2-7,TRBV30,CAWRRPGSRQYF
NA,TRBJ1-2,TRBV5-6,CASSLWEGILGYTF
medium-sized,TRBJ2-1,TRBV19,CASSPGQSSYNEQFF
NA,TRBJ2-1,TRBV28,CAASGNYNEQFF
NA,TRBJ2-5,TRBV5-8,CASSLEGGQKETQYF
NA,TRBJ1-2,TRBV14,CASSPGPSGYTF
NA,TRBJ2-1,TRBV12-3/TRBV12-4,CASIQSGRLINEQFF
NA,TRBJ2-5,TRBV20-1,CSAPGTGLETQYF
NA,TRBJ1-5,TRBV5-1,CASSLGTGGDQPQHF
NA,TRBJ2-3,TRBV10-3,CAISESSAFGTDSQYF
medium-sized,TRBJ1-6,TRBV19,CASSISGGAGSPLHF
NA,TRBJ1-6,TRBV6-1,CASMETLSYNSPLHF
NA,TRBJ2-7,TRBV11-2,CASAPGAPYEQYF
NA,TRBJ2-1,TRBV6-1,CASSEPGQGYNEQFF
medium-sized,TRBJ2-5,TRBV29-1,CSAGGGGQETQYF
NA,TRBJ2-4,TRBV20-1,CSAREDSLAKNIQYF
NA,TRBJ1-2,TRBV19,CASRDRDPNYGYTF
medium-sized,TRBJ1-3,TRBV6-1,CASIWDSGNTIYF
NA,TRBJ2-5,TRBV29-1,CSVGPGQGVETQYF
NA,TRBJ1-1,TRBV6-1,CASTVRGSNTEAFF
medium-sized,TRBJ2-7,TRBV19,CASSIRSSGNYEQYF
NA,TRBJ2-5,TRBV6-9,CASSRGVLPTGPERGQETQYF
NA,TRBJ1-3,TRBV4-3,CASSQVGSSGNTIYF
NA,TRBJ2-7,TRBV2,CASLKGFTAYEQYF
medium-sized,TRBJ2-3,TRBV6-5,CASSYGVGSTDTQYF
NA,TRBJ2-7,TRBV4-3,CASSQESASEQYF
NA,TRBJ2-7,TRBV30,CAWSAGLTSGGAMTNEQYF
NA,TRBJ1-2,TRBV7-2,CASSPAQGVPNYGYTF
NA,TRBJ1-5,TRBV6-6,CACTPVLNQPQHF
medium-sized,TRBJ1-4,TRBV6-6,CASNGRWGEGEKLFF